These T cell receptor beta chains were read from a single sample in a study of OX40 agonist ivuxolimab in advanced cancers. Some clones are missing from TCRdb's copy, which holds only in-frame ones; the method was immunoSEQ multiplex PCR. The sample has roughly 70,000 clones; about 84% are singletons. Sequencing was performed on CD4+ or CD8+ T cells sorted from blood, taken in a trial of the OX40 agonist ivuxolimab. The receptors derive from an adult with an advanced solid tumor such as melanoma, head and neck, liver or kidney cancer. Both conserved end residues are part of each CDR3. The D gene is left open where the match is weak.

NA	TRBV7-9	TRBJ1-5	TGTGCCAGCAGCTTCGAGGGGGATCAGCCCCAGCATTTT	CASSFEGDQPQHF
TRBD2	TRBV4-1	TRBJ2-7	TGCGCCAGCAGCCTAGCACCAATTCTCAGCGGGGGGGACTCCTACGAGCAGTACTTC	CASSLAPILSGGDSYEQYF
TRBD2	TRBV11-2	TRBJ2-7	TGTGCCAGCAGCTTAGATCGGGGGGGCCGCAACTACGAGCAGTACTTC	CASSLDRGGRNYEQYF
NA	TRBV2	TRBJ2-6	TGTGCCAGCAGTGAGGGGCCACCCCTCTCTGGGGCCAACGTCCTGACTTTC	CASSEGPPLSGANVLTF
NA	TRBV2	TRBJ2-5	TGTGCCAGCGCGAAGGGAGCCCTTCAAGAGACCCAGTACTTC	CASAKGALQETQYF
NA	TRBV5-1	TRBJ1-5	TGCGCCAGCAGCTCAGACGTTGGTCAGCCCCAGCATTTT	CASSSDVGQPQHF
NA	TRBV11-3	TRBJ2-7	TGTGCCAGCAGCGCAGGGACCGCGTACGAGCAGTACTTC	CASSAGTAYEQYF
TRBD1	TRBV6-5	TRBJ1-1	TGTGCCAGCAACCAAGGAGGGGGCAAGGCTGAAGCTTTCTTT	CASNQGGGKAEAFF
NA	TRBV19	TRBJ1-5	TGTGCCAGTAAAGGGGAATGGAATCAGCCCCAGCATTTT	CASKGEWNQPQHF
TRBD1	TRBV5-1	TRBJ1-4	TGCGCCAGCAGCTTGTATACAGGGGATGAAAAACTGTTTTTT	CASSLYTGDEKLFF
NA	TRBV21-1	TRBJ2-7	TGTGCCAGCAGCAAAGAAGACACCGTCTACGAGCAGTACTTC	CASSKEDTVYEQYF